This T cell receptor (beta chain) derives from a study of radiotherapy plus CTLA-4 blockade in lung cancer. Only in-frame clones appear in the TCRdb table, and some are missing; sequencing was by immunoSEQ multiplex PCR. The table lists roughly 120,000 clones, about four fifths of them singletons. Sequencing used peripheral blood, obtained from a patient treated with radiotherapy plus ipilimumab. The receptor's source is a human donor with non-small cell lung cancer who had a partial response to radiotherapy plus ipilimumab.

CDR3 protein: CASSTGTSADGQTQYF. The CDR3 DNA reads TGTGCCAGCAGCACCGGGACTAGCGCCGATGGACAGACCCAGTACTTC. This chain connects TRBV7-6 to TRBJ2-5, with 10 bases that match TRBD2. The germline V gene encodes CDR1 SGHVS and CDR2 FNYEAQ. CDR3 length equals 16 residues. With V trimmed by 5 bases and J by 6 bases, 12 bases remained unmatched.